This T cell receptor (beta chain) was sequenced for a study of T-cell memory formation after mild COVID-19. The CDR3 covers 14 residues. CDR1 is SGHKS, CDR2 YYEKEE, per germline (reference sequence). Trimming cost V 5 bases and J 2 bases, with 14 bases left between them. From 5'RACE with constant-segment primers came TCR alpha and TCR beta cDNA libraries that carried sample barcodes and UMIs. TCRdb independently ran MiXCR on the 5' RACE reads; one entry per CDR3 protein. Of 35,000 to 50,000 distinct CDR3 sequences in the sample, approximately 9.7% are singletons; the top ten hold about 11%. General study results and limits: Clones that contracted clustered mainly in CM and EM if CD4+ and in EMRA if CD8+. There was no confirmation that second-wave clones peaking on day 37 were SARS-CoV-2 specific.

The table lists this clonotype with a few counts. Antigen unknown. The sequence derives from an adult woman who had mild COVID-19 (a few samples of this study predate the infection). Cell type and time point are not known. The sample comprised PBMCs or a T cell subset sorted from them (not recorded which). The chain couples TRBV5-5 to TRBJ2-7; D is possibly TRBD2 (5 bases). In nucleotides, the CDR3 is TGTGCCAGCAGGATGTACGGGGTCGCCTACGAGCAGTACTTC. Amino acid sequence: CASRMYGVAYEQYF.